The clone carrying this T cell receptor (beta chain) was recorded many times. Antigen unknown. This CDR3 has 12 amino acids. Germline V gene lookup returns CDR1 ENHRY and CDR2 SYGVKD. V lost 2 bases to trimming and J lost 4 bases, with 6 bases between them. This entry comes from a study of identical twins. Study conclusions and caveats: Insertions ran lower in abundant cord blood beta clonotypes, though not in memory repertoires. Twins' excess sharing was less marked for out-of-frame beta sequences.

TCRdb re-derived calls from the 5' RACE reads in MiXCR, one entry per CDR3 protein. The sample has 450,000 or so distinct CDR3 sequences, about 18% seen once. The sequenced sample consisted of naive T cells sorted from blood. This receptor was taken from a man aged 45-65 years in good health. This chain links TRBV10-3 with TRBJ2-7; D perhaps matches TRBD1 (6 bases). DNA for the CDR3: TGTGCCATCAGTGAGCAGGGGTACGAGCAGTACTTC. Translating gives CAISEQGYEQYF.